One sample yielded the 26 T cell receptor beta chains listed below, sequenced in a study of CD8+CD57+ T cells in acquired aplastic anemia. Genomic DNA acted as the template from which TCR beta VDJ combination and CDR3 sequence profiling were carried out. One entry per CDR3 protein, called by TCRdb with MiXCR from the reads. The sample contains about 210,000 distinct CDR3 sequences, 34% of which appear only once. Sequencing was carried out using sorted CD4+, CD8+, or CD8+CD57+ T cells (not recorded which) from PBMCs. The receptor set was obtained from a human donor in good health, serving as a control.

This clonotype came up many times. This rearrangement joins TRBV12-3 or TRBV12-4 to TRBJ2-1; D perhaps matches TRBD1 (5 bases). Trimming pared 6 bases from V and 5 bases from J, leaving 11 bases between. The CDR3 totals 13 residues. DNA of the CDR3: TGTGCCAGCAGCAAAGGCAGGGACAATGAGCAGTTCTTC. It specifies CASSKGRDNEQFF.

V is TRBV6-2 or TRBV6-3 and J is TRBJ1-2; D is undetermined. Trimming shortened V by 0 bases and J by 0 bases, and 20 bases separated the two germline ends. CDR1 and CDR2 (germline): MNHEY, SVGEGT. The length of the CDR3 is 19 residues. The CDR3, as DNA: TGTGCCAGCAGTTACTCTTCGCCCGGTAGGGTTACATCTAACTATGGCTACACCTTC. Protein: CASSYSSPGRVTSNYGYTF.

V usage is TRBV6-1 and J usage is TRBJ2-1; maybe TRBD2 (5 bases). Trimming pared 4 bases from V and 0 bases from J, leaving 13 bases between. Germline CDR1 reads MNHNS; CDR2 reads SASEGT. The CDR3 spans 16 residues. CDR3 region: CASSALSGSSYNEQFF. Here the CDR3 DNA reads TGTGCCAGCAGTGCCCTCTCGGGAAGCTCCTACAATGAGCAGTTCTTC.

The chain carries TRBV20-1 and TRBJ2-7; weak D call: TRBD1 (6 bases). The ends were cut back, 3 bases at V and 2 bases at J, with 8 bases in the middle. Germline V lookup: CDR1 DFQATT, CDR2 SNEGSKA (reference sequence). This CDR3 contains 12 residues. The CDR3: CSASGDTYEQYF. DNA for the CDR3: TGCAGTGCTAGCGGGGACACCTACGAGCAGTACTTC.

The table lists this clonotype with a count of one. At one of its ends the junction is not consistent with the germline gene, which may arise from a read error. The chain recombines TRBV5-1 with TRBJ2-3; D call uncertain. The CDR3 sequence is 13 residues long. From germline, CDR1 is SGHRS and CDR2 YFSETQ. The CDR3 DNA reads TGCGCCAGCACCACCCCTGGCACAGAGACGCAGTATTTT. Residues: CASTTPGTETQYF. Complete variable domain (other parts from reference TRBV5-1 and TRBJ2-3): KAGVTQTPRYLIKTRGQQVTLSCSPISGHRSVSWYQQTPGQGLQFLFEYFSETQRNKGNFPGRFSGRQFSNSRSEMNVSTLELGDSALYLCASTTPGTETQYFGPGTRLTVL.

By frequency in the sample, this clonotype is medium-sized. This chain uses TRBV2 with TRBJ1-1; D is unclear. The CDR3 runs 11 residues. The V and J ends lost 6 bases and 11 bases respectively, with 13 bases between them. Germline V CDR1 and CDR2: SNHLY, FYNNEI. The CDR3 sequence: CASRTGPSAFF. The CDR3 DNA sequence: TGTGCCAGCAGAACGGGTCCCAGCGCTTTCTTT.

The CDR3 loop reads CASNDLRDQETQYF. The CDR3 nucleotides are TGTGCCAGCAACGATCTTCGTGACCAAGAGACCCAGTACTTC. The V call is TRBV7-8, the J call TRBJ2-5; D not resolved. The ends were cut back, 7 bases at V and 0 bases at J, with 12 bases in the middle. Germline V lookup: CDR1 SGHVS, CDR2 FQNEAQ. The CDR3 consists of 14 residues.

The chain couples TRBV29-1 to TRBJ1-5, with D possibly TRBD1 on 5 matching bases. The V end was cut by 2 bases, the J end by 1 base, with 6 bases between. CDR3 size: 13 residues. The germline V gene encodes CDR1 SQVTM and CDR2 ANQGSEA. CDR3 sequence (DNA): TGCAGCGTTGAACGGGACAGCAATCAGCCCCAGCATTTT. This translates into CSVERDSNQPQHF.

Points on this clonotype: A clone one base away is much larger, so this may be a read error. CDR3 loop: CASSSGSYGYTF. The DNA for the CDR3 is TGTGCCAGCAGCTCAGGGTCCTATGGCTACACCTTC. V usage is TRBV7-2 and J usage is TRBJ1-2, with a weak D call TRBD1 (5 bases). Trimming left V 4 bases short and J 4 bases short, with 7 bases between. Germline assignment: CDR1 SGHTA and CDR2 FQGNSA. There are 12 residues in the CDR3. The whole variable domain, filled in from reference TRBV7-2 and TRBJ1-2, reads GAGVSQSPSNKVTEKGKDVELRCDPISGHTALYWYRQSLGQGLEFLIYFQGNSAPDKSGLPSDRFSAERTGGSVSTLTIQRTQQEDSAVYLCASSSGSYGYTFGSGTRLTVV.

Notes on this clonotype: A single base separates this from a much larger clone, so it may be a read error. The gene calls are TRBV20-1 and TRBJ2-5; TRBD2 matches 12 bases. CDR3 size: 12 residues. Germline lookup yields CDR1 DFQATT and CDR2 SNEGSKA (reference sequence). In DNA, the CDR3 is TGCGGTGCTAGCGGGGGGGCGGAGACCCAGTACTTC. Translated, it gives CGASGGAETQYF.

The chain has TRBV11-3 and TRBJ1-1; D gene unclear. V lost 5 bases to trimming and J lost 0 bases, with 13 bases between them. The germline gives CDR1 SGHNT, CDR2 YENEEA. This CDR3 is 15 amino acids long. Here the CDR3 reads CASSGPRTVNTEAFF. Here the CDR3 DNA reads TGTGCCAGCAGCGGTCCAAGGACGGTGAACACTGAAGCTTTCTTT. The full variable domain, its missing parts supplied by reference TRBV11-3 and TRBJ1-1, is EAGVVQSPRYKIIEKKQPVAFWCNPISGHNTLYWYLQNLGQGPELLIRYENEEAVDDSQLPKDRFSAERLKGVDSTLKIQPAELGDSAVYLCASSGPRTVNTEAFFGQGTRLTVV.

Note on this clonotype: Since a much larger clone is just one base distant, this may be a read error. The chain links TRBV2 to TRBJ1-2; perhaps TRBD1 as D (6 bases). Germline V gives CDR1 SNHLY, CDR2 FYNNEI. V was clipped by 3 bases and J by 5 bases, with 10 bases between them. The CDR3 extends over 13 amino acids. In nucleotides, the CDR3 is TGTGCCAGCAGTGACTATGGACAGTATGGCTACACCTTC. This encodes CASSDYGQYGYTF.

In this sample, this clonotype turned up many times. V usage is TRBV11-2 and J usage is TRBJ1-6, with no clear D. The V and J ends lost 0 bases and 9 bases respectively, with 9 bases between them. The CDR3 sequence is 14 residues long. The germline gives CDR1 SGHAT, CDR2 FQNNGV. CDR3 DNA: TGTGCCAGCAGCTTAGAGGGATTGGGTTCACCCCTCCACTTT. Translated, it gives CASSLEGLGSPLHF.

V is TRBV24-1 and J is TRBJ2-5, with 7 bases fitting TRBD2. The J segment lost 4 bases and the V segment lost 5 bases, leaving 3 bases of the junction unmatched. Looked up from germline, CDR1 is KGHDR and CDR2 is SFDVKD. CDR3 length: 13 amino acids. The CDR3 here is CATSGGGGETQYF. The CDR3 coding sequence is TGTGCCACCAGTGGGGGGGGGGGAGAGACCCAGTACTTC.

The table lists this clonotype with many counts. This chain links TRBV4-1 with TRBJ1-2; no clear D. The germline V gene has CDR1 MGHRA and CDR2 YSYEKL. The CDR3 is 16 residues long. Trimming removed 3 bases from V and 0 bases from J, with 14 bases in between. CDR3 sequence reads: CASSQTYSNSNYGYTF. As DNA, the CDR3 is TGCGCCAGCAGCCAGACCTACAGCAACTCTAACTATGGCTACACCTTC.

The chain employs TRBV2 and TRBJ2-7, with TRBD2 matching over 7 bases. The V gene end was trimmed by 4 bases and the J gene end by 2 bases; junction bases not matched to a gene: 8. CDR1 SNHLY and CDR2 FYNNEI come from the germline V gene. This CDR3 has 15 amino acids. Here the CDR3 reads CASSVDRGVTYEQYF. The CDR3 nucleotides are TGTGCCAGCAGTGTCGATCGGGGGGTTACCTACGAGCAGTACTTC.

This clonotype was counted at least ten times. Mismatch with germline at one junction end may stem from a read error. This rearrangement joins TRBV6-1 to TRBJ1-5; 7 nucleotides agree with TRBD1. CDR1 MNHNS and CDR2 SASEGT come from the germline V gene. This CDR3 has 14 amino acids. The CDR3 sequence: CASSEGTVGQPQHF. CDR3 sequence (DNA): TGTGCCAGCAGCGAAGGGACAGTAGGACAGCCCCAGCATTTT.

The rearrangement joins TRBV10-3 to TRBJ1-2; D is unresolved. Trimming took off 7 bases at V and 1 base at J, with 19 bases between the two ends. CDR3 length equals 16 residues. The V gene's germline CDR1 is ENHRY and CDR2 SYGVKD. The CDR3 bases are TGTGCCATCAACGATATACGAACTTCCATTAACTATGGCTACACCTTC. It yields the protein CAINDIRTSINYGYTF.

There are many counts of this clonotype. The chain couples TRBV7-9 to TRBJ1-2, with 7 bases that match TRBD1. The CDR3 sequence is 13 residues long. V shed 1 base, J shed 8 bases, and the junction held 4 bases outside the gene matches. Per germline, CDR1 SEHNR and CDR2 FQNEAQ (reference sequence). As DNA, the CDR3 is TGTGCCAGCAGCTTAGACAGGGGTAGAGGCTACACCTTC. This codes for CASSLDRGRGYTF. Using reference TRBV7-9 and TRBJ1-2 for the parts outside the CDR3, the full variable domain is DTGVSQNPRHKITKRGQNVTFRCDPISEHNRLYWYRQTLGQGPEFLTYFQNEAQLEKSRLLSDRFSAERPKGSFSTLEIQRTEQGDSAMYLCASSLDRGRGYTFGSGTRLTVV.

This clonotype was seen many times. The rearrangement joins TRBV7-2 to TRBJ1-5; no firm D call. This CDR3 has 12 residues. Per germline, CDR1 SGHTA and CDR2 FQGNSA. Trimming cost V 5 bases and J 5 bases, with 7 bases left between them. The CDR3 DNA is TGTGCCAGCAGCCCGGAAGATCAGCCCCAGCATTTT. It yields the protein CASSPEDQPQHF.

With regard to this clonotype: Compared with germline, one end of the junction differs, possibly owing to a read error. V usage is TRBV6-1 and J usage is TRBJ1-6; D is possibly TRBD1 (5 bases). CDR1 and CDR2 (germline): MNHNS, SASEGT. This CDR3 contains 14 residues. This chain's CDR3 is CASSRDGYNSPLHF. Here the CDR3 DNA reads TGTGCCAGCAGCAGGGACGGGTACAATTCACCCCTCCACTTC.

This chain links TRBV7-2 with TRBJ2-3; D unclear. CDR1 and CDR2 from the germline V gene are SGHTA and FQGNSA. This CDR3 is 12 amino acids long. Trimming shortened V by 4 bases and J by 6 bases, and 8 bases separated the two germline ends. The CDR3 reads CASSYNRDTQYF. In DNA, the CDR3 is TGTGCCAGCAGCTACAATAGGGATACGCAGTATTTT.

This clonotype has at least ten counts. The chain recombines TRBV24-1 with TRBJ2-1; TRBD2 agrees at 8 bases. CDR1 is KGHDR and CDR2 is SFDVKD in the germline V gene. The V and J ends lost 5 bases and 6 bases, in that order; junction bases with no gene match: 5. The CDR3 is 14 amino acids. The CDR3 spells CATSVVAGTNEQFF. The CDR3 nucleotides read TGTGCCACCAGTGTCGTAGCGGGGACCAATGAGCAGTTCTTC.

This clonotype was seen ten or more times. The chain couples TRBV24-1 to TRBJ2-1; maybe TRBD1 (6 bases). V lost 4 bases to trimming and J lost 6 bases, with 12 bases between them. The CDR3 loop spans 14 amino acids. Germline CDR1 reads KGHDR; CDR2 reads SFDVKD. The CDR3 loop reads CATSDRGKPNEQFF. CDR3 nucleotide sequence: TGTGCCACCAGTGACAGGGGAAAACCCAATGAGCAGTTCTTC.

This chain connects TRBV7-9 to TRBJ2-6, with a weak D call TRBD1 (6 bases). Trimming removed 4 bases from V and 0 bases from J, with 13 bases in between. The CDR3 is 17 amino acids. Looked up from germline, CDR1 is SEHNR and CDR2 is FQNEAQ (reference sequence). Here the CDR3 DNA reads TGTGCCAGCAGCTCTCCTACAGGGACCTCTGGGGCCAACGTCCTGACTTTC. Protein sequence: CASSSPTGTSGANVLTF.

This clonotype has a count of ten or more. This chain joins TRBV4-3 and TRBJ2-7; perhaps TRBD2 as D (6 bases). Germline V gene sequence: CDR1 LGHNA, CDR2 YSLEER. Between the trimmed V and J ends, which lost 1 base and 0 bases, there was a span of 19 bases. The CDR3 spans 18 residues. The DNA for the CDR3 is TGCGCCAGCAGCCAAGCTGCGGGATCGGCGGCGAACTCCTACGAGCAGTACTTC. This codes for CASSQAAGSAANSYEQYF.